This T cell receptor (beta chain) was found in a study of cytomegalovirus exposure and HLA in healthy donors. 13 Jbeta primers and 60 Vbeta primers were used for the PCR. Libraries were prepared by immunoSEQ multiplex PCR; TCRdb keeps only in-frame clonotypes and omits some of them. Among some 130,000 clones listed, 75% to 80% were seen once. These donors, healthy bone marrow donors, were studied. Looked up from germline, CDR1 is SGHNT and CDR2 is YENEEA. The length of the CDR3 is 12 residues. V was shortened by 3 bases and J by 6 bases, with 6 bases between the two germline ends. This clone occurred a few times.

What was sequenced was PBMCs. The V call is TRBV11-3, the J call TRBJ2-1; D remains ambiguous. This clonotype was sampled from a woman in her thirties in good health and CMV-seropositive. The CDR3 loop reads CASSLARNEQFF. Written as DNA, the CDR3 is TGTGCCAGCAGCTTGGCCCGCAATGAGCAGTTCTTC.